The T cell receptor (beta chain) under discussion was sequenced for a study of long-term antiretroviral therapy in people with HIV. Study-wide results and caveats: Blood was collected between about 2003 and 2017, possibly under older ART regimens. Clonotypes expanded prior to ART showed repertoire dominance at all sampled time points.

Researchers report immunoSEQ v3.0 was run at survey level. This table comes from immunoSEQ multiplex PCR, and its TCRdb copy is limited to in-frame clones, with some not included. The sample consists of some 28,000 clones, roughly 96% of them appearing once. Remarks on this clone: Its cognate antigen is unknown.

Researchers secured at least one pre-ART and at least two post-ART PBMC samples from each donor. Trimming stripped 0 bases from V and 2 bases from J, with 9 bases between. CDR3 length: 14 amino acids. CDR1 and CDR2 (germline): SGDLS, YYNGEE. The sample here was unsorted PBMCs, taken 6 to 6.5 years after starting antiretroviral therapy. The TCR sequence derives from a man aged 30 to 39 with HIV. The chain links TRBV9 to TRBJ2-7; D gene unclear. CDR3 sequence reads: CASSVGSPPYEQYF. The CDR3 nucleotides are TGTGCCAGCAGCGTAGGGTCTCCCCCCTACGAGCAGTACTTC.